Shown below are 5 T cell receptor beta chains from a single sample sequenced in a study of blood T cells in healthy people across ages. With a J-beta primer mix and a sample-barcoded 5' primer, a second PCR ran about 6 to 11 cycles. A single record per CDR3 protein comes from TCRdb applying MiXCR to the 5' RACE reads. Seen here are approximately 800,000 distinct CDR3 sequences, roughly 50% observed once, and the top ten hold 20% to 30%. Sequencing was done on a sample of blood. The receptor set was obtained from a man between 35 and 55 years old in good health.

Many counts were recorded for this clonotype. V gene TRBV28 combines with J gene TRBJ2-1; 10 positions match TRBD2. CDR3 length: 15 amino acids. The germline V gene encodes CDR1 MDHEN and CDR2 SYDVKM. With 6 bases clipped from V and 0 bases from J, the junction kept 2 bases outside the gene matches. Here the CDR3 reads CASRGLAASYNEQFF. CDR3 bases: TGTGCCAGCAGAGGACTAGCGGCCTCCTACAATGAGCAGTTCTTC.

A few counts support this clonotype. The V gene is TRBV6-2 or TRBV6-3, the J gene TRBJ2-5; D is undetermined. Trimming removed 3 bases at V and 2 bases at J, with 7 bases between. This CDR3 region has 13 residues. Germline-derived CDR1 and CDR2 are MNHEY and SVGEGT. The CDR3 reads CASSYIGQETQYF. The DNA of the CDR3 is TGTGCCAGCAGTTATATTGGGCAAGAGACCCAGTACTTC.

The rearrangement uses TRBV20-1 and TRBJ1-6, with D hard to call. The CDR3 sequence is 12 residues long. Per the germline V gene, CDR1 is DFQATT and CDR2 is SNEGSKA (reference sequence). V was trimmed by 3 bases and J by 8 bases, leaving 8 bases between them. CDR3 nucleotide sequence: TGCAGTGCTAGGTCTGGGGATTCACCCCTCCACTTT. Encoded protein: CSARSGDSPLHF.

The chain is built from TRBV4-1 and TRBJ2-5; 7 nucleotides align to TRBD1. The CDR3 consists of 17 residues. Trimming took 1 base from V and 1 from J; bases not matched to a gene: 9. In germline, CDR1 is MGHRA, CDR2 YSYEKL. The CDR3 DNA reads TGCGCCAGCAGCCAAGTTTCACGGGACAGCCCCCAAGAGACCCAGTACTTC. The encoded protein is CASSQVSRDSPQETQYF.

The V call is TRBV20-1, the J call TRBJ2-7; maybe TRBD1 (5 bases). The CDR3 sequence is 11 residues long. The germline V gene has CDR1 DFQATT and CDR2 SNEGSKA (reference sequence). V lost 3 bases, J lost 10 bases, and 13 bases lay in between. The CDR3 is CSASLQGTQYF. The DNA for the CDR3 is TGCAGTGCTAGCCTGCAGGGTACCCAGTACTTC.